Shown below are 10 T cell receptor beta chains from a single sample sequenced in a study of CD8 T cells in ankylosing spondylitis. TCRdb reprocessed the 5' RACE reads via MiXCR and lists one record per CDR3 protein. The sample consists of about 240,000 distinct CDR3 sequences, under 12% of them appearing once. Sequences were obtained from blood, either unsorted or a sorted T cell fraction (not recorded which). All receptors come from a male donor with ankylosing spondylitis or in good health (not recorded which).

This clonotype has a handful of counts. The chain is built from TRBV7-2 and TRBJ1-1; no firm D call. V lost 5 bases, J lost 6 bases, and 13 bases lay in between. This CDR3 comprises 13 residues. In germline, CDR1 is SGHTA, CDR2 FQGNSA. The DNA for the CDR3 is TGTGCCAGCAGCCCCTGGAACCCCCCTGAAGCTTTCTTT. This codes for CASSPWNPPEAFF.

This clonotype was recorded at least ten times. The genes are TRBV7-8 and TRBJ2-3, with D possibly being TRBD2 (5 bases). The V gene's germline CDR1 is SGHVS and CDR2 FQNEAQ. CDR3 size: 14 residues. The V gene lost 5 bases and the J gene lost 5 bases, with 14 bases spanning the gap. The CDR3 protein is CASSPRVVRDTQYF. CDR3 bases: TGTGCCAGCAGCCCGCGGGTAGTTAGAGATACGCAGTATTTT.

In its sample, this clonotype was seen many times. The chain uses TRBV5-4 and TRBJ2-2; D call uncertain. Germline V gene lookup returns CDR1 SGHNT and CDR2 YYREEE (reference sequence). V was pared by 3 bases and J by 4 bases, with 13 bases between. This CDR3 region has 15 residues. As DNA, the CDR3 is TGTGCCAGCAGCTCCTTCCGGGTTAGCACCGGGGAGCTGTTTTTT. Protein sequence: CASSSFRVSTGELFF.

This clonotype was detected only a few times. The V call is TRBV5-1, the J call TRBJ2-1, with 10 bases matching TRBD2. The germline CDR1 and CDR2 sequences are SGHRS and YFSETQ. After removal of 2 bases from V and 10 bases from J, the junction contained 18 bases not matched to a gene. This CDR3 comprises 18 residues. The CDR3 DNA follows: TGCGCCAGCAGCTTTGAGGCAGAGCGGGGGGGCCTAAATCACGAGCAGTTCTTC. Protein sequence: CASSFEAERGGLNHEQFF.

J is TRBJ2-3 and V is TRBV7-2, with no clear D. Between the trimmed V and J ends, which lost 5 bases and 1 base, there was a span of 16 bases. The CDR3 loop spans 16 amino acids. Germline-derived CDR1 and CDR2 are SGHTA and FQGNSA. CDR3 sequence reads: CASSRAHSIGTDTQYF. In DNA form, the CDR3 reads TGTGCCAGCAGCCGGGCCCATTCTATCGGCACAGATACGCAGTATTTT. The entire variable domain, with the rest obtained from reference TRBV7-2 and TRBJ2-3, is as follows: GAGVSQSPSNKVTEKGKDVELRCDPISGHTALYWYRQSLGQGLEFLIYFQGNSAPDKSGLPSDRFSAERTGGSVSTLTIQRTQQEDSAVYLCASSRAHSIGTDTQYFGPGTRLTVL.

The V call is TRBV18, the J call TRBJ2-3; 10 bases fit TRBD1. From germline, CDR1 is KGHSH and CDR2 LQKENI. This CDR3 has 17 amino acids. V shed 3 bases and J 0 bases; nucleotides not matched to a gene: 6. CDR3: CASSPPTGGVSTDTQYF. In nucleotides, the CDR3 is TGTGCCAGCTCACCCCCGACAGGGGGCGTAAGCACAGATACGCAGTATTTT.

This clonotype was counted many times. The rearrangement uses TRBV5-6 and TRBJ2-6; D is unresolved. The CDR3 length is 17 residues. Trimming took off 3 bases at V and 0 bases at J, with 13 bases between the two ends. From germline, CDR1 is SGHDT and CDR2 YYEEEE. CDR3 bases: TGTGCCAGCAGCTCAACCACAGTACGCTCTGGGGCCAACGTCCTGACTTTC. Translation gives CASSSTTVRSGANVLTF.

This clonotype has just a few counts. The CDR3 loop is CAWRRRSGGVDTQYF. The CDR3 nucleotides read TGTGCCTGGAGAAGAAGGAGCGGGGGCGTAGATACGCAGTATTTT. This chain connects TRBV30 to TRBJ2-3; 8 bases are a match to TRBD2. Germline V gene sequence: CDR1 GTSNPN, CDR2 SVGIG (reference sequence). The CDR3 consists of 15 residues. Losses at the gene ends were 3 bases for V and 5 bases for J; bases not matched to a gene: 10.

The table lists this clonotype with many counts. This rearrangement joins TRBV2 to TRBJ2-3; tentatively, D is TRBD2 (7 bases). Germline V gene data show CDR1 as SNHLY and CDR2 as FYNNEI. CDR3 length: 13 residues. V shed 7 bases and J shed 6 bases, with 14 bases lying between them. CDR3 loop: CASIPAGADTQYF. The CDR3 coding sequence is TGTGCCAGCATCCCCGCGGGGGCGGATACGCAGTATTTT.

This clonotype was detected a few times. CDR3 sequence reads: CASSLDGTGGYGYTF. The CDR3 DNA reads TGTGCCAGCAGCTTAGACGGGACAGGGGGCTATGGCTACACCTTC. V and J are TRBV7-8 and TRBJ1-2, with TRBD1 identical over 11 bases. V lost 1 base, J lost 4 bases, and 2 bases stayed unmatched. There are 15 residues in the CDR3. In germline, CDR1 is SGHVS, CDR2 FQNEAQ.